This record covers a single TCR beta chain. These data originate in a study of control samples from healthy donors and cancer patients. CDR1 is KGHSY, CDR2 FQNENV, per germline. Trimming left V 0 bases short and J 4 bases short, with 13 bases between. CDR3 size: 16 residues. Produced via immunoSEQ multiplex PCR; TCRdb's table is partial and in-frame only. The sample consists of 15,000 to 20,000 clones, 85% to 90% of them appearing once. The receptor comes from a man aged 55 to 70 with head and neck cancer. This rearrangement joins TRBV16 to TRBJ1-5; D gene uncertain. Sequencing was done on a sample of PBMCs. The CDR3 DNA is TGTGCCAGCAGCCAATCGGCAGGAGGTGTTAATCAGCCCCAGCATTTT. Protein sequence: CASSQSAGGVNQPQHF.